These 18 T cell receptor beta chains share one sample of origin, sequenced in a study of shared clonotypes between healthy human individuals. This table comes from immunoSEQ multiplex PCR, and its TCRdb copy is limited to in-frame clones, with some not included. The sample lists about 1,900,000 clones, approximately 94% occurring once. CD8 cells classed as naive were CD45RO-negative and positively selected for CCR7, excluding terminally differentiated effector memory CD45RA+ cells. Sequences were obtained from naive CD8+ T cells sorted from blood. Every receptor here comes from a man younger than 30 in good health.

J is TRBJ2-3 and V is TRBV5-4, with TRBD2 as a possible D gene (6 bases). Germline V gene lookup returns CDR1 SGHNT and CDR2 YYREEE (reference sequence). V lost 3 bases, J lost 2 bases, and 22 bases lay in between. The CDR3 extends over 18 amino acids. The CDR3 DNA reads TGTGCCAGCAGCTATTTACGGGGGACGGGACGGTACACAGATACGCAGTATTTT. It encodes CASSYLRGTGRYTDTQYF.

The chain recombines TRBV5-4 with TRBJ2-7; 10 nucleotides match TRBD2. The CDR3 has 15 residues. The trim removed 3 bases at V and 2 bases at J, leaving 5 bases unmatched. CDR1 is SGHNT, CDR2 YYREEE, per germline (reference sequence). CDR3: CASSSGTSVAYEQYF. CDR3 sequence (DNA): TGTGCCAGCAGCTCGGGGACTAGCGTTGCCTACGAGCAGTACTTC.

This chain uses TRBV27 with TRBJ1-1; D is unresolved. Trimming cost V 0 bases and J 4 bases, with 15 bases left between them. The CDR3 loop spans 16 amino acids. Per the germline V gene, CDR1 is MNHEY and CDR2 is SMNVEV (reference sequence). The CDR3 bases are TGTGCCAGCAGTTTATCGTCCGCGGACGAGTCCACTGAAGCTTTCTTT. Protein product: CASSLSSADESTEAFF.

This clone was recorded once. The gene calls are TRBV28 and TRBJ2-5; no clear D. CDR1 and CDR2 from the germline V gene are MDHEN and SYDVKM. The CDR3 is 13 amino acids. The V end was cut by 2 bases, the J end by 1 base, with 5 bases between. The CDR3 DNA sequence: TGTGCCAGCAGTTTAAGTGTCCAAGAGACCCAGTACTTC. Translation: CASSLSVQETQYF.

V usage is TRBV2 and J usage is TRBJ1-2; TRBD1 aligns across 9 bases. Germline values: CDR1 SNHLY, CDR2 FYNNEI. The J segment lost 3 bases and the V segment lost 6 bases, leaving 5 bases of the junction unmatched. The CDR3 loop spans 14 amino acids. CDR3 nucleotides: TGTGCCAGCAGAGGGACAGGGATTTACTATGGCTACACCTTC. As protein: CASRGTGIYYGYTF.

The chain joins TRBV7-6 to TRBJ2-1; D might be TRBD2 (6 bases). CDR1 SGHVS and CDR2 FNYEAQ come from the germline V gene. Deletions cut 5 bases from V and 4 bases from J, with 18 bases between. The CDR3 runs to 16 residues. The CDR3 sequence: CASSPAGLWGYNEQFF. In DNA, the CDR3 is TGTGCCAGCAGCCCCGCGGGGTTGTGGGGTTACAATGAGCAGTTCTTC.

The chain is built from TRBV5-6 and TRBJ2-7; D may be TRBD1 or TRBD2 (5 bases each). V gave up 1 base and J gave up 2 bases, with 16 bases separating them. CDR3 size: 16 residues. Germline V gives CDR1 SGHDT, CDR2 YYEEEE. CDR3 loop: CASSLMGTTATYEQYF. In nucleotides, the CDR3 is TGTGCCAGCAGCTTGATGGGGACCACAGCTACCTACGAGCAGTACTTC.

The J gene is TRBJ2-7, the V gene TRBV28, with TRBD2 as a possible D gene (6 bases). This CDR3 contains 15 residues. V dropped 6 bases and J dropped 0 bases, with 15 bases sitting between them. Germline CDR1 and CDR2: MDHEN and SYDVKM. CDR3 amino acids: CASSPPAEGSYEQYF. The CDR3 nucleotides read TGTGCCAGCAGCCCCCCAGCGGAGGGCTCCTACGAGCAGTACTTC.

J is TRBJ2-1 and V is TRBV5-1; 13 positions match TRBD2. The V gene's germline CDR1 is SGHRS and CDR2 YFSETQ. V lost 3 bases and J lost 5; bases outside the gene matches: 5. There are 16 residues in the CDR3. The CDR3 sequence is CASSSRTSGSHNEQFF. In nucleotides, the CDR3 is TGCGCCAGCAGCTCCAGGACTAGCGGGAGCCACAATGAGCAGTTCTTC.

The chain joins TRBV7-9 to TRBJ2-5, with 10 bases lining up with TRBD1. Germline CDR1 SEHNR, CDR2 FQNEAQ (reference sequence). V lost 4 bases, J lost 2 bases, and 7 bases stayed unmatched. There are 16 residues in the CDR3. CDR3 bases: TGTGCCAGCAGCTCCTCCGGGACAGGGGTTCAAGAGACCCAGTACTTC. Encoded protein: CASSSSGTGVQETQYF.

This chain uses TRBV27 with TRBJ2-7; possibly TRBD2 for D (5 bases). Germline CDR1 is MNHEY and CDR2 is SMNVEV (reference sequence). The CDR3 is 14 residues long. Trimming removed 4 bases from V and 3 bases from J, with 13 bases in between. CDR3 bases: TGTGCCAGCAGTTACGAGGGTGGAATCTACGAGCAGTACTTC. This gives the protein CASSYEGGIYEQYF.

The chain links TRBV4-1 to TRBJ2-2; TRBD1 matches 8 bases. Germline CDR1 and CDR2: MGHRA and YSYEKL. CDR3 length: 18 residues. The trim removed 0 bases at V and 5 bases at J, leaving 11 bases unmatched. CDR3 DNA: TGCGCCAGCAGCCAAGAAGTCCCGGGACAGGTACTAACCGGGGAGCTGTTTTTT. Translation: CASSQEVPGQVLTGELFF.

V usage is TRBV11-2 and J usage is TRBJ1-6; tentative D call: TRBD1 (5 bases). The V and J ends lost 8 bases and 13 bases respectively, with 15 bases between them. This CDR3 is 12 amino acids long. Looked up from germline, CDR1 is SGHAT and CDR2 is FQNNGV. CDR3: CASSFAGGPLHF. The CDR3 nucleotides are TGTGCCAGCTCCTTTGCGGGGGGTCCCCTCCACTTT.

The CDR3 protein is CASSDRGGSPLHF. The CDR3 DNA follows: TGTGCCAGCAGTGACAGGGGGGGCTCACCCCTCCACTTT. The chain employs TRBV2 and TRBJ1-6, with 7 bases that match TRBD1. The CDR3 contains 13 residues. V lost 3 bases, J lost 10 bases, and 3 bases stayed unmatched. CDR1 is SNHLY, CDR2 FYNNEI, per germline.

V and J are TRBV29-1 and TRBJ2-7, with 14 nucleotides matching TRBD2. The CDR3 loop spans 21 amino acids. After removal of 1 base from V and 0 bases from J, the junction contained 17 bases not matched to a gene. Germline V CDR1 and CDR2: SQVTM, ANQGSEA. CDR3 coding DNA: TGCAGCGTTGAAGGTGCCCCTGGTACCGGGACTAGCGGGGGTAACTCCTACGAGCAGTACTTC. This encodes CSVEGAPGTGTSGGNSYEQYF.

CDR3 region: CASSYQQGSYEQYF. CDR3 sequence (DNA): TGTGCCAGCAGTTACCAACAGGGGTCCTACGAGCAGTACTTC. The rearrangement links TRBV6-6 to TRBJ2-7; 7 nucleotides line up with TRBD1. Trimming removed 2 bases from V and 1 base from J; junction bases left unmatched: 2. This CDR3 has 14 residues. Germline V CDR1 and CDR2: MNHNY, SVGAGI (reference sequence).

The CDR3 spells CASSNLVQETQYF. The CDR3 DNA sequence: TGTGCCAGCAGCAACTTGGTCCAAGAGACCCAGTACTTC. The chain employs TRBV7-9 and TRBJ2-5; no definite D call. This CDR3 has 13 amino acids. The germline gives CDR1 SEHNR, CDR2 FQNEAQ (reference sequence). The V end lost 5 bases, the J end lost 1 base, and 8 bases lay between the germline ends.

This chain joins TRBV4-3 and TRBJ2-1; possible D gene TRBD2, 6 bases. The CDR3 has 16 residues. CDR1 is LGHNA, CDR2 YSLEER, per germline. The V and J ends lost 4 bases and 7 bases respectively, with 20 bases between them. This CDR3 reads CASSPSSVGPRNEQFF. The CDR3 DNA sequence: TGCGCCAGCAGCCCCTCTAGCGTTGGCCCCCGGAATGAGCAGTTCTTC.